The clone carrying this TCR beta chain has just one count. This record belongs to a study of OX40 agonist ivuxolimab in advanced cancers. On the study more broadly: Six ivuxolimab dose levels, 0.01 to 10 mg/kg, were given intravenously every 2 weeks.

The V and J ends lost 6 bases and 2 bases respectively, with 16 bases between them. CDR1 and CDR2 from the germline V gene are SNHLY and FYNNEI. The CDR3 runs to 15 residues. TCRdb's table, derived via immunoSEQ multiplex PCR, lists solely in-frame clones and lacks some. The sample comprises approximately 100,000 clones, under 85% of which are singletons, and 3% to 4% rests with the top ten. Sequenced material: CD4+ or CD8+ T cells sorted from blood, taken in a trial of the OX40 agonist ivuxolimab. This TCR was recovered from an adult with an advanced solid tumor such as melanoma, head and neck, liver or kidney cancer. The chain links TRBV2 to TRBJ2-5; D perhaps matches TRBD1 (5 bases). CDR3 protein: CASSSARVGQETQYF. The CDR3 DNA reads TGTGCCAGCAGCTCCGCCAGGGTGGGGCAAGAGACCCAGTACTTC.